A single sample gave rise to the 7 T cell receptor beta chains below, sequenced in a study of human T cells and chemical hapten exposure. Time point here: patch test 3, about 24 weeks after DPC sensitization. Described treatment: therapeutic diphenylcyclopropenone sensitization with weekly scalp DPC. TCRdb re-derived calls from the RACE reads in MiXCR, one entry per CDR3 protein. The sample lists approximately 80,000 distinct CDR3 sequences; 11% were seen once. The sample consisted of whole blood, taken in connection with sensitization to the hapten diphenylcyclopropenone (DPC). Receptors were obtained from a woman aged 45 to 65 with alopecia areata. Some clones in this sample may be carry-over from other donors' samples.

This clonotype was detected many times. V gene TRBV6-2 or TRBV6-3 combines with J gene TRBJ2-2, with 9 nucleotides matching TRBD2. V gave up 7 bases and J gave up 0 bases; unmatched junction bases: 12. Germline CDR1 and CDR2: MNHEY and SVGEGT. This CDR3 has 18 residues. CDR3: CASNPWGSGSANTGELFF. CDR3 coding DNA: TGTGCCAGCAACCCCTGGGGTAGCGGGAGTGCGAACACCGGGGAGCTGTTTTTT.

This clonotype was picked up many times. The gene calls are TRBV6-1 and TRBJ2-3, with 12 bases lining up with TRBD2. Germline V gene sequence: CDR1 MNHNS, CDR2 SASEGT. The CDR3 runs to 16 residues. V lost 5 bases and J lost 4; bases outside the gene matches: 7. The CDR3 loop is CASSFRLAGEADTQYF. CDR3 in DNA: TGTGCCAGCAGTTTTCGACTAGCGGGAGAGGCAGATACGCAGTATTTT.

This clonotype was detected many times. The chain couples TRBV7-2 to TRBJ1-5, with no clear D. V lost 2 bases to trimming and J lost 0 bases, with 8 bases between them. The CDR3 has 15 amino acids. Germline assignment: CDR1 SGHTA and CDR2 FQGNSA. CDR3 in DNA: TGTGCCAGCAGCTTACAAAGCGTTAGCAATCAGCCCCAGCATTTT. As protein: CASSLQSVSNQPQHF.

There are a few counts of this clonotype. The CDR3 loop reads CSVTGTSGFREQYF. CDR3 bases: TGCAGCGTTACCGGGACTAGCGGGTTCCGCGAGCAGTACTTC. V gene TRBV29-1 combines with J gene TRBJ2-7; 12 nucleotides line up with TRBD2. This CDR3 has 14 amino acids. V lost 5 bases, J lost 6 bases, and 8 bases stayed unmatched. From germline, CDR1 is SQVTM and CDR2 ANQGSEA.

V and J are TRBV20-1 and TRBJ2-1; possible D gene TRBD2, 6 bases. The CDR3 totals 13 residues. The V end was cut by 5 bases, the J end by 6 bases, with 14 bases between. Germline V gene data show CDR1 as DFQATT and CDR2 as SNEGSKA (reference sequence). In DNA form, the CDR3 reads TGCAGTGCTCAACGACTGGGGGGCAATGAGCAGTTCTTC. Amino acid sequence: CSAQRLGGNEQFF.

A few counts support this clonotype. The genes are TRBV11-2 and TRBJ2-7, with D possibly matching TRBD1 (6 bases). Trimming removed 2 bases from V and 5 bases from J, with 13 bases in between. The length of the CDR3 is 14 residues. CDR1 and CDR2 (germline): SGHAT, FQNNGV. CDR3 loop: CASSLYAGDHEQYF. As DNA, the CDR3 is TGTGCCAGCAGCTTATACGCAGGGGACCACGAGCAGTACTTC.

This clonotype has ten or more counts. The CDR3 protein is CASSPGAGGDSNQPQHF. The CDR3 coding sequence is TGTGCCAGCAGTCCTGGGGCAGGGGGCGACAGCAATCAGCCCCAGCATTTT. V usage is TRBV7-8 and J usage is TRBJ1-5; TRBD1 matches at 8 bases. Trimming took 6 bases from V and 1 from J; bases not matched to a gene: 11. The CDR3 spans 17 residues. Germline-derived CDR1 and CDR2 are SGHVS and FQNEAQ.